A single sample gave rise to the 8 T cell receptor beta chains below, sequenced in a study of blood T cell repertoires in COVID-19. Sequencing was performed with immunoSEQ multiplex PCR; in TCRdb, only in-frame clones are kept and a portion is missing. The top ten clones hold under 3.5% of a sample with 300,000 to 350,000 clones, roughly nine tenths of them seen once. What was sequenced was peripheral blood. These receptors all stem from a woman aged 30 to 39 with COVID-19, enrolled during active disease.

This clone was seen only once. This sequence joins TRBV7-2 and TRBJ2-1; 7 bases are shared with TRBD2. Germline trimming cut 5 bases from V and 9 bases from J; bases unmatched to any gene: 13. The CDR3 has 15 residues. The germline gives CDR1 SGHTA, CDR2 FQGNSA. The CDR3 sequence is CASSPRLAPRGEQFF. Written as DNA, the CDR3 is TGTGCCAGCAGCCCCCGACTAGCCCCCCGAGGTGAGCAGTTCTTC.

The chain recombines TRBV5-1 with TRBJ1-6; possibly TRBD1 for D (5 bases). V shed 5 bases and J shed 10 bases, with 10 bases lying between them. The CDR3 has 12 amino acids. Per the germline V gene, CDR1 is SGHRS and CDR2 is YFSETQ. This CDR3 reads CASRQGNSPLHF. The CDR3, as DNA: TGCGCCAGCAGGCAGGGTAACTCACCCCTCCACTTT.

The chain joins TRBV6-1 to TRBJ2-3; D may be TRBD2 (6 bases). Trimming took 2 bases from V and 4 from J, leaving 7 bases between them. The CDR3 is 13 amino acids. The germline CDR1 and CDR2 sequences are MNHNS and SASEGT. This CDR3 is CASSERRADTQYF. In nucleotides, the CDR3 is TGTGCCAGCAGTGAAAGGAGGGCAGATACGCAGTATTTT.

The chain links TRBV4-2 to TRBJ2-1; 11 bases agree with TRBD2. The CDR3 loop spans 18 amino acids. J lost 7 bases, V lost 4 bases, and 15 bases had no gene match. Germline assignment: CDR1 LGHNA and CDR2 YNFKEQ. The CDR3 region has the DNA TGTGCCAGCAGCCGGCTTGATATTAGCGGGAGGGCCGGGAATGAGCAGTTCTTC. This translates into CASSRLDISGRAGNEQFF.

This chain joins TRBV18 and TRBJ1-2; no clear D. The ends were cut back, 5 bases at V and 3 bases at J, with 19 bases in the middle. Germline loops: CDR1 KGHSH, CDR2 LQKENI. This CDR3 region has 16 residues. The CDR3 loop reads CASSISPPAAHYGYTF. In nucleotides, the CDR3 is TGTGCCAGCTCAATATCCCCTCCTGCGGCTCACTATGGCTACACCTTC. The full variable domain, its missing parts supplied by reference TRBV18 and TRBJ1-2, is NAGVMQNPRHLVRRRGQEARLRCSPMKGHSHVYWYRQLPEEGLKFMVYLQKENIIDESGMPKERFSAEFPKEGPSILRIQQVVRGDSAAYFCASSISPPAAHYGYTFGSGTRLTVV.

The chain employs TRBV10-1 and TRBJ2-1; maybe TRBD1 (5 bases). V was cut by 4 bases and J by 4 bases, with 14 bases left in between. The germline CDR1 and CDR2 sequences are WNHNN and SYGVQD (reference sequence). The CDR3 spans 15 residues. The CDR3 is CASSAAPAGYNEQFF. CDR3 in DNA: TGCGCCAGCAGTGCGGCCCCCGCAGGGTACAATGAGCAGTTCTTC.

V usage is TRBV19 and J usage is TRBJ1-1; D uncertain. V shed 3 bases and J shed 0 bases, with 8 bases lying between them. The germline CDR1 and CDR2 sequences are LNHDA and SQIVND (reference sequence). CDR3 length equals 14 residues. The CDR3 reads CASSITEMNTEAFF. CDR3 in DNA: TGTGCCAGTAGTATTACAGAGATGAACACTGAAGCTTTCTTT.

In DNA, the CDR3 is TGTGCCAGCCGAAGCTCCTCTAGCGGGTTTAGCTCCGAGCAGTACTTC. Translation gives CASRSSSSGFSSEQYF. The chain employs TRBV5-4 and TRBJ2-7, with 8 bases fitting TRBD2. The CDR3 consists of 16 residues. Germline CDR1 and CDR2: SGHNT and YYREEE (reference sequence). Unmatched junction bases numbered 18, after V lost 7 bases and J lost 6 bases.